The 14 T cell receptor beta chains in this list originate from one sample, sequenced in a study of cytomegalovirus exposure and HLA in healthy donors. It was with 60 Vbeta and 13 Jbeta primers that the PCR ran. Assay used: immunoSEQ multiplex PCR; TCRdb lists only in-frame clones, some missing. The sample has roughly 200,000 clones, 75% to 90% seen once. Sequenced input: PBMCs. The receptors were sampled from a boy aged 2 to 10 in good health and CMV-seronegative.

This chain links TRBV27 with TRBJ2-3; TRBD2 matches 9 bases. After removal of 8 bases from V and 3 bases from J, the junction contained 15 bases not matched to a gene. The CDR3 is made up of 17 amino acids. Per germline, CDR1 MNHEY and CDR2 SMNVEV (reference sequence). CDR3 sequence (DNA): TGTGCCAGCGGGCCGTTTGGCGCGGGAGGGGGAACAGATACGCAGTATTTT. This encodes CASGPFGAGGGTDTQYF.

On this clone itself: Other DNA sequences in this specimen translate into the identical CDR3. In DNA form, the CDR3 reads TGTGCCAGCAGTATAGACAGGGGATACACTGAAGCTTTCTTT. This gives the protein CASSIDRGYTEAFF. The chain uses TRBV27 and TRBJ1-1, with 8 bases matching TRBD1. The CDR3 length is 14 residues. The V and J ends lost 5 bases and 3 bases, in that order; junction bases with no gene match: 5. In germline, CDR1 is MNHEY, CDR2 SMNVEV (reference sequence).

Note on this clone: The junction departs from the called germline gene at one end, perhaps through a read error. The CDR3 coding sequence is TGTGCCAGCAGTGTATCCTCCGAGCAGTACTTC. Protein product: CASSVSSEQYF. The chain recombines TRBV25-1 with TRBJ2-7; no firm D call. The CDR3 has 11 amino acids. Per germline, CDR1 MGHDK and CDR2 SYGVNS.

The chain is built from TRBV27 and TRBJ1-1, with a tentative D call TRBD1 (6 bases). Germline-derived CDR1 and CDR2 are MNHEY and SMNVEV (reference sequence). The length of the CDR3 is 14 residues. Trimming stripped 6 bases from V and 4 bases from J, with 15 bases between. The CDR3: CASRESPGVTEAFF. The CDR3 region has the DNA TGTGCCAGCAGAGAAAGTCCAGGGGTCACTGAAGCTTTCTTT.

This clone was observed a few times. The V and J genes are TRBV4-1 and TRBJ1-2; tentative D call: TRBD1 (6 bases). CDR1 and CDR2 from the germline V gene are MGHRA and YSYEKL. This CDR3 is 13 amino acids long. Trimming shortened V by 4 bases and J by 5 bases, and 11 bases separated the two germline ends. The CDR3 bases are TGCGCCAGCAGCCCAAGTGGACAGTATGGCTACACCTTC. This encodes CASSPSGQYGYTF.

The V gene is TRBV28, the J gene TRBJ2-4; 8 bases fit TRBD2. V was clipped by 6 bases and J by 1 base; unmatched bases: 5. Germline CDR1 and CDR2: MDHEN and SYDVKM. This CDR3 is 15 amino acids long. The CDR3 DNA follows: TGTGCCAGCAGATCGGGGGGGTTCGCCAAAAACATTCAGTACTTC. As protein: CASRSGGFAKNIQYF.

The chain is built from TRBV9 and TRBJ2-6, with a possible D match to TRBD2 (6 bases). CDR1 is SGDLS, CDR2 YYNGEE, per germline. This CDR3 has 17 amino acids. V lost 3 bases and J 1 base, leaving 14 bases between the germline ends. DNA for the CDR3: TGTGCCAGCAGCGGGGGGGTGCCAAGGTCTGGGGCCAACGTCCTGACTTTC. Translation: CASSGGVPRSGANVLTF.

The J gene is TRBJ2-1, the V gene TRBV6-6; 8 bases are shared with TRBD2. Germline V gene data show CDR1 as MNHNY and CDR2 as SVGAGI (reference sequence). This CDR3 region has 15 residues. J was trimmed by 0 bases and V by 5 bases; bases with no gene match: 3. The CDR3 region is CASSQSGSSYNEQFF. CDR3 coding DNA: TGTGCCAGCAGTCAAAGCGGGAGCTCCTACAATGAGCAGTTCTTC.

V and J are TRBV19 and TRBJ1-2; the D gene is possibly TRBD1 (6 bases). CDR3 size: 14 residues. Per the germline V gene, CDR1 is LNHDA and CDR2 is SQIVND (reference sequence). V lost 3 bases and J 4 bases, leaving 12 bases between the germline ends. CDR3 in amino acids: CASSIWGPGYGYTF. The CDR3 DNA follows: TGTGCCAGTAGTATTTGGGGGCCTGGCTATGGCTACACCTTC.

The chain uses TRBV7-9 and TRBJ2-7; a possible D gene is TRBD1 (6 bases). Germline V gene lookup returns CDR1 SEHNR and CDR2 FQNEAQ (reference sequence). The CDR3 is 14 residues long. Trimming pared 3 bases from V and 4 bases from J, leaving 13 bases between. This CDR3 reads CASSLAGRGYEQYF. The CDR3 DNA reads TGTGCCAGCAGCTTGGCTGGCAGGGGTTACGAGCAGTACTTC.

The rearrangement uses TRBV6-6 and TRBJ1-1; tentative D call: TRBD1 (5 bases). CDR3 length: 12 residues. V lost 6 bases to trimming and J lost 7 bases, with 12 bases between them. In germline, CDR1 is MNHNY, CDR2 SVGAGI (reference sequence). The CDR3 here is CASSKETDEAFF. CDR3 DNA: TGTGCCAGCAGCAAAGAGACAGATGAAGCTTTCTTT.

The J gene is TRBJ2-7, the V gene TRBV5-6; possibly TRBD1 for D (6 bases). The V end was cut by 0 bases, the J end by 5 bases, with 12 bases between. The CDR3 runs to 14 residues. Germline assignment: CDR1 SGHDT and CDR2 YYEEEE. The CDR3 nucleotides read TGTGCCAGCAGCTTGGCTACAGGGTCCAACGAGCAGTACTTC. Protein product: CASSLATGSNEQYF.

This clone has only one observation. The chain uses TRBV27 and TRBJ2-4; D uncertain. This CDR3 comprises 14 residues. Germline V gene data show CDR1 as MNHEY and CDR2 as SMNVEV (reference sequence). V lost 2 bases to trimming and J lost 0 bases, with 5 bases between them. CDR3 sequence reads: CASSLTVAKNIQYF. CDR3 bases: TGTGCCAGCAGTTTAACAGTAGCCAAAAACATTCAGTACTTC.

The chain has TRBV5-6 and TRBJ2-1, with D possibly being TRBD1 (6 bases). V lost 3 bases to trimming and J lost 6 bases, with 10 bases between them. In germline, CDR1 is SGHDT, CDR2 YYEEEE. This CDR3 spans 13 amino acids. DNA for the CDR3: TGTGCCAGCAGCTCGAAGGACAGCAATGAGCAGTTCTTC. This encodes CASSSKDSNEQFF. Complete variable domain (other parts from reference TRBV5-6 and TRBJ2-1): DAGVTQSPTHLIKTRGQQVTLRCSPKSGHDTVSWYQQALGQGPQFIFQYYEEEERQRGNFPDRFSGHQFPNYSSELNVNALLLGDSALYLCASSSKDSNEQFFGPGTRLTVL.